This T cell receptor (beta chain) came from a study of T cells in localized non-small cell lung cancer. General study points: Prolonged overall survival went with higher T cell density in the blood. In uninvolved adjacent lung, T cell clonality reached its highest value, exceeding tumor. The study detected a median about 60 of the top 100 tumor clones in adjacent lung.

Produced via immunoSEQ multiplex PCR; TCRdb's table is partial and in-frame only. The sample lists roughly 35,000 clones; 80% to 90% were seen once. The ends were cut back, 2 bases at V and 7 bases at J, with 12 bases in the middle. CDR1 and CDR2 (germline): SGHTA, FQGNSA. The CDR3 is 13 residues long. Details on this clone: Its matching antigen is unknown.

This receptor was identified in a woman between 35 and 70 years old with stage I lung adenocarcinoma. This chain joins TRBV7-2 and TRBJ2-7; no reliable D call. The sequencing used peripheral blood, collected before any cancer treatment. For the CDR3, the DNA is TGTGCCAGCAGCTTAACGGCGGCGAAAGAGCAGTACTTC. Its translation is CASSLTAAKEQYF.